This T cell receptor (beta chain) was profiled in a study of blood T cell repertoires in COVID-19. Trimming cost V 3 bases and J 0 bases, with 11 bases left between them. There are 15 residues in the CDR3. Germline V gives CDR1 SGHVS, CDR2 FQNEAQ. The assay was immunoSEQ multiplex PCR, and TCRdb's table has in-frame clones only and misses some. Here the sample spans some 120,000 clones, around nine tenths being singletons. The source is a man in his forties or fifties with acute or convalescent COVID-19. The sequencing sample was made of peripheral blood. The chain has TRBV7-8 and TRBJ1-2; D gene uncertain. Here the CDR3 DNA reads TGTGCCAGCAGCTTCTCGGGGAGGGCTAACTATGGCTACACCTTC. Encoded protein: CASSFSGRANYGYTF.